What follows is one T cell receptor beta chain and its context. Looked up from germline, CDR1 is MNHNY and CDR2 is SVGAGI (reference sequence). This CDR3 has 14 amino acids. With 5 bases clipped from V and 7 bases from J, the junction kept 5 bases outside the gene matches. This sample was taken from a study of blood T cell repertoires in COVID-19. Overall study: COVID-19 samples from acute and convalescent phases originated in the United States, Italy and Spain. T cells, B-cell-depleted T cells, or PBMCs provided the cDNA or gDNA that served as material.

Under the authors' procedure: Estimated nucleated cell counts came from reference gene primer amplification. Assay used: immunoSEQ multiplex PCR; TCRdb lists only in-frame clones, some missing. V, J and clone size derive from that table, while D and trimming were established from the DNA sequence. The sample includes roughly 120,000 clones, about three quarters of them seen just once. Sequenced input: peripheral blood. The chain has TRBV6-6 and TRBJ2-1, with 10 bases fitting TRBD2. The receptor comes from a human donor in a cohort sampled during active or convalescent COVID-19. The CDR3, as DNA: TGTGCCAGCAGTGGAGCGGGGGGGGCGAATGAGCAGTTCTTC. Its protein product is CASSGAGGANEQFF.